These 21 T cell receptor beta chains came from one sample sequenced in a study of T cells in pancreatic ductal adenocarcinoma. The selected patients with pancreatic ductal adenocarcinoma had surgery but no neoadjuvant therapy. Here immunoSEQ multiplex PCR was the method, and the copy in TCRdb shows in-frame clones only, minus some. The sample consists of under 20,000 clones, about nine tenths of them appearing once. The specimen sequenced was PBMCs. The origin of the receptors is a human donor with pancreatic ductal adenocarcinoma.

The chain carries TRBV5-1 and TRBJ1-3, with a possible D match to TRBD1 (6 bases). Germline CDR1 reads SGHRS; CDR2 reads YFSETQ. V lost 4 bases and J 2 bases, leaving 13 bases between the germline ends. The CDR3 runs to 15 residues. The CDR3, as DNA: TGCGCCAGCAGCACAGCCGGGACAACTGGAAACACCATATATTTT. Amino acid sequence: CASSTAGTTGNTIYF.

CDR3: CAWSGDINEQYF. CDR3 DNA sequence: TGTGCCTGGAGCGGGGACATCAACGAGCAGTACTTC. This chain links TRBV30 with TRBJ2-7; D may be TRBD1 (6 bases). Germline lookup yields CDR1 GTSNPN and CDR2 SVGIG (reference sequence). V was cut by 3 bases and J by 5 bases, with 11 bases left in between. The CDR3 consists of 12 residues.

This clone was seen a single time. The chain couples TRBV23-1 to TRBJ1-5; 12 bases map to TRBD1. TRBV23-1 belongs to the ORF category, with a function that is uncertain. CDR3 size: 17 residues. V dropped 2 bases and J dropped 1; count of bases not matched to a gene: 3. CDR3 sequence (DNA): TGCGCCAGCAGTCAACGGGACAGGGGGCGAAGCAATCAGCCCCAGCATTTT. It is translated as CASSQRDRGRSNQPQHF.

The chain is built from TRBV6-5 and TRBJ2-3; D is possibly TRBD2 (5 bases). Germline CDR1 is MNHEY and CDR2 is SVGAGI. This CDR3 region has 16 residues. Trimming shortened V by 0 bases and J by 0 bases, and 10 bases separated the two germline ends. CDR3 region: CASSYSPSPSTDTQYF. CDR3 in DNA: TGTGCCAGCAGTTACTCACCTAGCCCTAGCACAGATACGCAGTATTTT.

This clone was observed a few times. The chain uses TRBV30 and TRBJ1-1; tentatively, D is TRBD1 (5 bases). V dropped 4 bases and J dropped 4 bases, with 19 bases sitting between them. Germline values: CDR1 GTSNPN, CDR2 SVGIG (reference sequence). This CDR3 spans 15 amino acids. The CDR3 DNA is TGTGCCTGGACTTCCCGGGGGATTACGGGCACTGAAGCTTTCTTT. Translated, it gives CAWTSRGITGTEAFF.

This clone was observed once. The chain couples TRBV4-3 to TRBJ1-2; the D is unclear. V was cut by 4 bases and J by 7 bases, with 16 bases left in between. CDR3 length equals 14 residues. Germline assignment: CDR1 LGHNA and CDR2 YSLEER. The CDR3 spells CASSPPSGVGGYTF. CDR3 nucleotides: TGCGCCAGCAGCCCCCCGTCCGGGGTCGGTGGCTACACCTTC.

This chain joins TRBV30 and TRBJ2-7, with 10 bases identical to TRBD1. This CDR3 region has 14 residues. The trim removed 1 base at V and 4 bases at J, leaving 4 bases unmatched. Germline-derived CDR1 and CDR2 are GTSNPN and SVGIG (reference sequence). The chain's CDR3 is CAWSAGTGVYEQYF. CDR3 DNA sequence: TGTGCCTGGAGTGCCGGGACAGGGGTATACGAGCAGTACTTC.

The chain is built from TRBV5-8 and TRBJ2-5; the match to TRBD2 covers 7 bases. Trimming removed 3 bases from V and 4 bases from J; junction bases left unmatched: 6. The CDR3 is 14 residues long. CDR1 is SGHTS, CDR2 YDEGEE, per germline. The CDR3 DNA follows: TGTGCCAGCAGCTGGGGGGGTCTCCGAGAGACCCAGTACTTC. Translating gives CASSWGGLRETQYF.

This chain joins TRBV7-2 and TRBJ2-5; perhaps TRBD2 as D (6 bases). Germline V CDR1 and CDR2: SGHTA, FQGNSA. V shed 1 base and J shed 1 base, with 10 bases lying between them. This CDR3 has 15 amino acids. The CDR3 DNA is TGTGCCAGCAGCTTAGTGGCGGGGAGCCAAGAGACCCAGTACTTC. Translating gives CASSLVAGSQETQYF.

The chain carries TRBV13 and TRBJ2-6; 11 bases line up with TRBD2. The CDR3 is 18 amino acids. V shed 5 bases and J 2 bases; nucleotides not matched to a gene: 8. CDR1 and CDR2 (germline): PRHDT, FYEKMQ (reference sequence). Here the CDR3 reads CASSPRLAGWAGANVLTF. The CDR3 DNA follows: TGTGCCAGCAGCCCCAGACTAGCGGGGTGGGCTGGGGCCAACGTCCTGACTTTC. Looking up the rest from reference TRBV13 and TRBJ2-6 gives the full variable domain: AAGVIQSPRHLIKEKRETATLKCYPIPRHDTVYWYQQGPGQDPQFLISFYEKMQSDKGSIPDRFSAQQFSDYHSELNMSSLELGDSALYFCASSPRLAGWAGANVLTFGAGSRLTVL.

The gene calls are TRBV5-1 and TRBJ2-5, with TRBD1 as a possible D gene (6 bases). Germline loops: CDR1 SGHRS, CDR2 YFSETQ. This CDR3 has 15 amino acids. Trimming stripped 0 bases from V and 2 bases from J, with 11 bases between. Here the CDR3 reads CASSLARGSQETQYF. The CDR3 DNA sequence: TGCGCCAGCAGCTTGGCTAGGGGGTCTCAAGAGACCCAGTACTTC.

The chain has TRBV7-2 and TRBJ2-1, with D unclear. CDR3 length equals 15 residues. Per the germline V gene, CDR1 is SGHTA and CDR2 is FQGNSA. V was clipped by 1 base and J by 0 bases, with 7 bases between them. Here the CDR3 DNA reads TGTGCCAGCAGCTTAGACCCCAGCTCCTACAATGAGCAGTTCTTC. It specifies CASSLDPSSYNEQFF.

CDR3 residues: CASSGGDRSGDTQYF. CDR3 DNA sequence: TGCGCCAGCAGCGGGGGGGACCGCTCGGGAGATACGCAGTATTTT. The V and J genes are TRBV5-1 and TRBJ2-3; 7 bases are a match to TRBD2. CDR1 is SGHRS, CDR2 YFSETQ, per germline. With V trimmed by 4 bases and J by 5 bases, 10 bases remained unmatched. The CDR3 runs to 15 residues.

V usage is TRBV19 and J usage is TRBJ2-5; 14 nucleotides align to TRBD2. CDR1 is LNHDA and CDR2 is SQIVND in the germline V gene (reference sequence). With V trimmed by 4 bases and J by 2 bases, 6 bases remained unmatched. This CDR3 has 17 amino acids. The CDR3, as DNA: TGTGCCAGTAGTACCGGACTAGCGGGGGGCCGTCAAGAGACCCAGTACTTC. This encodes CASSTGLAGGRQETQYF.

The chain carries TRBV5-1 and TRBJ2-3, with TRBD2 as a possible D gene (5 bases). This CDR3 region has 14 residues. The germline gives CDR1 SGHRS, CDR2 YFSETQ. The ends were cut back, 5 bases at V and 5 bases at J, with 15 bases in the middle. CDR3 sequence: CASRQTSTIDTQYF. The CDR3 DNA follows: TGCGCCAGCAGGCAAACCTCGACTATAGATACGCAGTATTTT.

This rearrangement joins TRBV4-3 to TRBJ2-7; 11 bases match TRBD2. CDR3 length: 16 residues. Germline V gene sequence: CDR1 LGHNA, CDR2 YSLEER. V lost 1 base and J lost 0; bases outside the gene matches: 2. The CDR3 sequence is CASSQGLAGTSYEQYF. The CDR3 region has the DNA TGCGCCAGCAGCCAAGGACTAGCGGGGACCTCCTACGAGCAGTACTTC.

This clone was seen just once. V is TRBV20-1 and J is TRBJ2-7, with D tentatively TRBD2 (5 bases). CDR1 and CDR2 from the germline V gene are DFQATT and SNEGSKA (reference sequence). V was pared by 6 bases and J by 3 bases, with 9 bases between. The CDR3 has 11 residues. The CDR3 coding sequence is TGCAGTGCGCGCCGGGACTACGAGCAGTACTTC. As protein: CSARRDYEQYF.

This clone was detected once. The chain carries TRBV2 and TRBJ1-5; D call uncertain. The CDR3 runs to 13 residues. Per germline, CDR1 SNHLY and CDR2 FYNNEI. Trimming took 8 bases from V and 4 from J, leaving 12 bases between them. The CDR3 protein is CASRRQLNQPQHF. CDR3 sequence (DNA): TGTGCCAGCCGGAGGCAGCTGAATCAGCCCCAGCATTTT.

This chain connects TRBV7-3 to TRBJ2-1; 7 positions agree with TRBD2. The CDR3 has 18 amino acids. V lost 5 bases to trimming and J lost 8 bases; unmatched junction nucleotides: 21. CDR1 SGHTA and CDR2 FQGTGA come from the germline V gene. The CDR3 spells CASSGRRDYPPREDEQFF. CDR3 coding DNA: TGTGCCAGCAGCGGACGACGGGACTACCCCCCGAGGGAGGATGAGCAGTTCTTC. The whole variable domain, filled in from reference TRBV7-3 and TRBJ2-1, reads GAGVSQTPSNKVTEKGKYVELRCDPISGHTALYWYRQSLGQGPEFLIYFQGTGAADDSGLPNDRFFAVRPEGSVSTLKIQRTERGDSAVYLCASSGRRDYPPREDEQFFGPGTRLTVL.

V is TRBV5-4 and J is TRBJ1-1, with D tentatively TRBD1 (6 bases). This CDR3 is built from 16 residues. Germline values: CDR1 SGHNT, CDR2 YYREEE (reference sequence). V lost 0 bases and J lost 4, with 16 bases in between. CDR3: CASSLGGTQGTTEAFF. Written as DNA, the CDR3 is TGTGCCAGCAGCTTGGGTGGGACCCAGGGGACCACTGAAGCTTTCTTT. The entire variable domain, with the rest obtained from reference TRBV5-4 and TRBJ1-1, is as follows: ETGVTQSPTHLIKTRGQQVTLRCSSQSGHNTVSWYQQALGQGPQFIFQYYREEENGRGNFPPRFSGLQFPNYSSELNVNALELDDSALYLCASSLGGTQGTTEAFFGQGTRLTVV.

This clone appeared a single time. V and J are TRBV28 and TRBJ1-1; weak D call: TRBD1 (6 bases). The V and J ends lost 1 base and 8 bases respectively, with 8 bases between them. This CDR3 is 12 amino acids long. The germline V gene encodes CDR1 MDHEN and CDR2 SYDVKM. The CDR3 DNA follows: TGTGCCAGCAGTTTATCGCAGGGGGAAGCTTTCTTT. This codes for CASSLSQGEAFF. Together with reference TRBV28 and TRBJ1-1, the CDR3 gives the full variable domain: DVKVTQSSRYLVKRTGEKVFLECVQDMDHENMFWYRQDPGLGLRLIYFSYDVKMKEKGDIPEGYSVSREKKERFSLILESASTNQTSMYLCASSLSQGEAFFGQGTRLTVV.